This T cell receptor (beta chain) came from a study of T cells in Graves' hyperthyroidism and ophthalmopathy. Turning to the study itself: Blood was drawn when the patient was first diagnosed and still untreated.

The V segment lost 3 bases and the J segment 1 base; nucleotides outside the gene matches: 13. Germline lookup yields CDR1 KGHDR and CDR2 SFDVKD. CDR3 length: 20 amino acids. The CDR3 regions of TCR beta were amplified from RNA transcripts. The TCR CDR3 was amplified in a first-round RT-PCR using the HTBI primer set. TCRdb re-analysed the multiplex PCR reads in MiXCR, keeping a single row per CDR3 protein. The sample lists roughly 500,000 distinct CDR3 sequences; about 20% were seen once. The sequencing sample was made of blood. The J gene is TRBJ2-3, the V gene TRBV24-1; 12 positions match TRBD1. The clonotype originates from a woman aged 70 to 79 with Graves' ophthalmopathy. The CDR3 DNA follows: TGTGCCACCAGTGATCCATCCGGCCGGGACAGGGGGCTTGGCACAGATACGCAGTATTTT. It is translated as CATSDPSGRDRGLGTDTQYF.